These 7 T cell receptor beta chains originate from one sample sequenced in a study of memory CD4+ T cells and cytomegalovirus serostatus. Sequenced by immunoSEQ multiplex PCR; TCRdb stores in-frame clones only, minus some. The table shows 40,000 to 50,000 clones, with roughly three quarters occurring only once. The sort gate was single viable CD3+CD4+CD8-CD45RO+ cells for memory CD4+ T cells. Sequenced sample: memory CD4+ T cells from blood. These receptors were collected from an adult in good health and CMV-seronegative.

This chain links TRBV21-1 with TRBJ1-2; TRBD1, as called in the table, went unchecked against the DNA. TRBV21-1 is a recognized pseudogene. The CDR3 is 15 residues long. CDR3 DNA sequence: TGTGCCAGCAGCAAAAAGGGCCCACCCGGGTCAGGGCACACCTTC. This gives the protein CASSKKGPPGSGHTF.

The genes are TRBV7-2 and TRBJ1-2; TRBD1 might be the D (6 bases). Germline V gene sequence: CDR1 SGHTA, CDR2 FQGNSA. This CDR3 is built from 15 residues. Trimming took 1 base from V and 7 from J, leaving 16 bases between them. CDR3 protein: CASSLGDTAVGGYTF. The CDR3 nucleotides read TGTGCCAGCAGCTTAGGGGACACAGCTGTTGGTGGCTACACCTTC. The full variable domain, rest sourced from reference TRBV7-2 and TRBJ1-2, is GAGVSQSPSNKVTEKGKDVELRCDPISGHTALYWYRQSLGQGLEFLIYFQGNSAPDKSGLPSDRFSAERTGGSVSTLTIQRTQQEDSAVYLCASSLGDTAVGGYTFGSGTRLTVV.

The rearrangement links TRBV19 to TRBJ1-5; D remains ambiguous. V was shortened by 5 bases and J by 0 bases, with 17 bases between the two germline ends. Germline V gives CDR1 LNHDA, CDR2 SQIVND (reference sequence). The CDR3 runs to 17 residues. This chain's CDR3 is CASSAQPWVYSNQPQHF. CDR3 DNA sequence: TGTGCCAGTAGTGCACAACCGTGGGTTTATAGCAATCAGCCCCAGCATTTT.

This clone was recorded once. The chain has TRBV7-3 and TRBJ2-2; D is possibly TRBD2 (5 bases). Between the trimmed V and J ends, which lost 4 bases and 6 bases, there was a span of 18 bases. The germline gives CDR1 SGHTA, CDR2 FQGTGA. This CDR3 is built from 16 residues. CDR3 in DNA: TGTGCCAGCAGCTCTGTGCTAGCTTATGGGGCCGGGGAGCTGTTTTTT. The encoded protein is CASSSVLAYGAGELFF.

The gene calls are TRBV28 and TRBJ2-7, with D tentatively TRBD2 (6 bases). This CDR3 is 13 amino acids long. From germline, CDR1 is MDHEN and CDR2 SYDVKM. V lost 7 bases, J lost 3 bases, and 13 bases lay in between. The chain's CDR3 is CASKEGRIYEQYF. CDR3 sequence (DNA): TGTGCCAGCAAGGAGGGCAGAATCTACGAGCAGTACTTC. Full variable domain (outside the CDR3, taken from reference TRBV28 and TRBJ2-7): DVKVTQSSRYLVKRTGEKVFLECVQDMDHENMFWYRQDPGLGLRLIYFSYDVKMKEKGDIPEGYSVSREKKERFSLILESASTNQTSMYLCASKEGRIYEQYFGPGTRLTVT.

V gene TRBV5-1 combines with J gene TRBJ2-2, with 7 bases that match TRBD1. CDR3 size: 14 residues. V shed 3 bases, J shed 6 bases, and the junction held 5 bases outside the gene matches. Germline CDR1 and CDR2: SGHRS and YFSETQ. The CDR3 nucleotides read TGCGCCAGCAGCTGGGACAGTAACCCCGGGGAGCTGTTTTTT. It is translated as CASSWDSNPGELFF. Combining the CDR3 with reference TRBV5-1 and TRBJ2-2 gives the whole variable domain KAGVTQTPRYLIKTRGQQVTLSCSPISGHRSVSWYQQTPGQGLQFLFEYFSETQRNKGNFPGRFSGRQFSNSRSEMNVSTLELGDSALYLCASSWDSNPGELFFGEGSRLTVL.

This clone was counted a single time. In DNA, the CDR3 is TGTGCCAGCAGTGCCAGGATCCCCCCCTACGAGCAGTACTTC. Translating gives CASSARIPPYEQYF. J is TRBJ2-7 and V is TRBV6-1; the D is unclear. Germline V gene sequence: CDR1 MNHNS, CDR2 SASEGT. The length of the CDR3 is 14 residues. Deletions cut 4 bases from V and 2 bases from J, with 12 bases between.